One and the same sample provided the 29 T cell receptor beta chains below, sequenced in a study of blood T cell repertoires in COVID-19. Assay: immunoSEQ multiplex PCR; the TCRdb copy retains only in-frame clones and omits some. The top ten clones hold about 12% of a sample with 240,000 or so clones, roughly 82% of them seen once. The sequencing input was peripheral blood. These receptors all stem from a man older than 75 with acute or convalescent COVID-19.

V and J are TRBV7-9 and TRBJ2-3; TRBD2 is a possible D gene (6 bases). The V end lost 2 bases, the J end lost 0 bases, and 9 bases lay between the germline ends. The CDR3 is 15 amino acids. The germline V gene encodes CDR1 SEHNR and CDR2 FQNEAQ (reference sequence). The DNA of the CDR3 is TGTGCCAGCAGCTTACGGCGGGGAAGCACAGATACGCAGTATTTT. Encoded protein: CASSLRRGSTDTQYF.

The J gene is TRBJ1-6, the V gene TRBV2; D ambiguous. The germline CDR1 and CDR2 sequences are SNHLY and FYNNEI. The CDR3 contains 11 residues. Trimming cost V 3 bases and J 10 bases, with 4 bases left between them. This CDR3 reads CASSDLSPLHF. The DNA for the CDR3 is TGTGCCAGCAGTGACTTATCACCCCTCCACTTT.

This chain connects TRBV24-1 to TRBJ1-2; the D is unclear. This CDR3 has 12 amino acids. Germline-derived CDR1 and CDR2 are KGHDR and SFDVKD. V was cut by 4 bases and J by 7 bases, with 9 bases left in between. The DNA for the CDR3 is TGTGCCACCAGTGAAGTTAGTTCTGGCTACACCTTC. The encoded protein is CATSEVSSGYTF.

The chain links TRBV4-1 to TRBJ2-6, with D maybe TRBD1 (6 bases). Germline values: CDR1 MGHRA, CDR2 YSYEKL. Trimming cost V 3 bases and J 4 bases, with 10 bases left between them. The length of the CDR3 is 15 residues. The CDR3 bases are TGCGCCAGCAGCCAGCAAGGGACAGGGGCCAACGTCCTGACTTTC. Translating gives CASSQQGTGANVLTF.

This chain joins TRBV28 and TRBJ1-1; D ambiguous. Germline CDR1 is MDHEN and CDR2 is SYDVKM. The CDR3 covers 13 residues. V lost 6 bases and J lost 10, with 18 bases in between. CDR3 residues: CASSPPSSRGAFF. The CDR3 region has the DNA TGTGCCAGCAGCCCACCATCATCAAGAGGAGCTTTCTTT.

Here the CDR3 DNA reads TGCGCCAGCAGCCACGGACTAGCGGGTTCTTATACCTACAATGAGCAGTTCTTC. Its translation: CASSHGLAGSYTYNEQFF. This chain connects TRBV5-1 to TRBJ2-1; TRBD2 matches at 11 bases. Germline CDR1 is SGHRS and CDR2 is YFSETQ. CDR3 size: 18 residues. The junction had 11 bases not matched to a gene; V was cut back by 4 bases and J by 2 bases.

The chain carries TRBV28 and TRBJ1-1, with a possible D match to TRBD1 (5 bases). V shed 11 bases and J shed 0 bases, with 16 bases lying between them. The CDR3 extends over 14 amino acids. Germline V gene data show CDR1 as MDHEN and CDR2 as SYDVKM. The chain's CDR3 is CAAWRGWVNTEAFF. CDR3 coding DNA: TGTGCCGCCTGGAGGGGATGGGTGAACACTGAAGCTTTCTTT.

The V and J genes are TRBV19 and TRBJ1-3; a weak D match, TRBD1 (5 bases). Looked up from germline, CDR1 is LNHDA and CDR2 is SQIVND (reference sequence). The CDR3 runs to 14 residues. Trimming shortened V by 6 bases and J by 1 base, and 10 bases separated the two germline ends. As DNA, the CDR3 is TGTGCCAGTAGCCTCAGGGTTTCTGGAAACACCATATATTTT. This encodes CASSLRVSGNTIYF.

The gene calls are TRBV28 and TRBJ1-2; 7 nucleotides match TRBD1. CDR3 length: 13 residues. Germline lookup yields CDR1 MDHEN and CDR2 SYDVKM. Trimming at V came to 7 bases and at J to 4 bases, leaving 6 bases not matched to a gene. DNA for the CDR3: TGTGCCAGCACAGAGGGGGCCGGCTATGGCTACACCTTC. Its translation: CASTEGAGYGYTF.

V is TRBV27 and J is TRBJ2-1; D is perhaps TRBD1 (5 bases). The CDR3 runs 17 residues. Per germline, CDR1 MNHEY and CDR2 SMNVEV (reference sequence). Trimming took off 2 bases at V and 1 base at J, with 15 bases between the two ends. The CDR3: CASSLGQGRRSYNEQFF. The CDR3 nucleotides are TGTGCCAGCAGTTTAGGGCAGGGCCGGAGATCCTACAATGAGCAGTTCTTC.

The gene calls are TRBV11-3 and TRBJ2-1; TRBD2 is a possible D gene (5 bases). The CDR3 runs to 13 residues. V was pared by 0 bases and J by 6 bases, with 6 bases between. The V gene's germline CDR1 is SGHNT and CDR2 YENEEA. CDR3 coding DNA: TGTGCCAGCAGCTTAGAGGCGGGCAATGAGCAGTTCTTC. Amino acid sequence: CASSLEAGNEQFF.

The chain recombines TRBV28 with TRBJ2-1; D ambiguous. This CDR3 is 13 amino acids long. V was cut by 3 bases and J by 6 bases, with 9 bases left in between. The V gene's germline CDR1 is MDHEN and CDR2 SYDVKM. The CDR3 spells CASSLPVSNEQFF. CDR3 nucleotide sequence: TGTGCCAGCAGTTTGCCGGTGAGCAATGAGCAGTTCTTC. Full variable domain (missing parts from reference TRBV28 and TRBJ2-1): DVKVTQSSRYLVKRTGEKVFLECVQDMDHENMFWYRQDPGLGLRLIYFSYDVKMKEKGDIPEGYSVSREKKERFSLILESASTNQTSMYLCASSLPVSNEQFFGPGTRLTVL.

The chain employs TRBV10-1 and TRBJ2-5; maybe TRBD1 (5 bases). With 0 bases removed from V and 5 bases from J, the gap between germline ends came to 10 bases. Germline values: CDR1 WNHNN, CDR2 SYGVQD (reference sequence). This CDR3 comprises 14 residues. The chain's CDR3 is CASSESPGQETQYF. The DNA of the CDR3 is TGCGCCAGCAGTGAGTCGCCAGGGCAGGAGACCCAGTACTTC.

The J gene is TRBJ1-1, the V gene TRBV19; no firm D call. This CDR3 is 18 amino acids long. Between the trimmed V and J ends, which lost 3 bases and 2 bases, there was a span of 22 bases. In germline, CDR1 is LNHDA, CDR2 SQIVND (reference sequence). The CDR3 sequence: CASSIHRGGLQANTEAFF. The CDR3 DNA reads TGTGCCAGTAGTATCCACCGAGGAGGGCTCCAAGCAAACACTGAAGCTTTCTTT.

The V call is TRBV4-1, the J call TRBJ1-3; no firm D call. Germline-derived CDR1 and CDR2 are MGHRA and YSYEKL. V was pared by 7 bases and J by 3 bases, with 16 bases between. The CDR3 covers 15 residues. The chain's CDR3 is CASTSSRRIGNTIYF. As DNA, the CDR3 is TGCGCCAGCACCTCATCCCGGAGGATTGGAAACACCATATATTTT.

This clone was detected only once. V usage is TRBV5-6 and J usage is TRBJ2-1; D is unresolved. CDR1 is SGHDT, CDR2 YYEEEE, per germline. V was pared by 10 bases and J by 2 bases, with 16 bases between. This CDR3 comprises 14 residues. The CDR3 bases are TGTGCCTCGGTGGAGCCTTCTACCTACAATGAGCAGTTCTTC. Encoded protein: CASVEPSTYNEQFF. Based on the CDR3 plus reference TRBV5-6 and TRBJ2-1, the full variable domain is DAGVTQSPTHLIKTRGQQVTLRCSPKSGHDTVSWYQQALGQGPQFIFQYYEEEERQRGNFPDRFSGHQFPNYSSELNVNALLLGDSALYLCASVEPSTYNEQFFGPGTRLTVL.

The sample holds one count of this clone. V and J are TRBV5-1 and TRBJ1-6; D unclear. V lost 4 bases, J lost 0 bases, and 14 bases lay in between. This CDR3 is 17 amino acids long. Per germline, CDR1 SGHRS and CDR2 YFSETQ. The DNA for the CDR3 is TGCGCCAGCAGCCCGTCGGTTCCGAGCTCCTATAATTCACCCCTCCACTTT. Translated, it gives CASSPSVPSSYNSPLHF.

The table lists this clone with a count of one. For the CDR3, the DNA is TGTGCCAGCGTCACGGCTAGGGGATTGGGTGAAAAACTGTTTTTT. Translating it yields CASVTARGLGEKLFF. The chain carries TRBV7-9 and TRBJ1-4; D might be TRBD1 (5 bases). The CDR3 contains 15 residues. CDR1 is SEHNR, CDR2 FQNEAQ, per germline (reference sequence). Trimming left V 8 bases short and J 7 bases short, with 20 bases between.

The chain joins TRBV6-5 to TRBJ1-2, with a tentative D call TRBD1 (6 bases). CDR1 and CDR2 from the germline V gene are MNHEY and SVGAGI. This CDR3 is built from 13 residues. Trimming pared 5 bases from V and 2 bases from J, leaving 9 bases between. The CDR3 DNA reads TGTGCCAGCAGTCGGACAGCGAACTATGGCTACACCTTC. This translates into CASSRTANYGYTF.

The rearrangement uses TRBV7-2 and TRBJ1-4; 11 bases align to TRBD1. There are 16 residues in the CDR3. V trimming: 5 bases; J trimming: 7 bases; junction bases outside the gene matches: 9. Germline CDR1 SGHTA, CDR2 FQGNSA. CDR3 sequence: CASSQNGQGAGEKLFF. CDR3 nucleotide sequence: TGTGCCAGCAGCCAGAACGGACAGGGGGCTGGTGAAAAACTGTTTTTT.

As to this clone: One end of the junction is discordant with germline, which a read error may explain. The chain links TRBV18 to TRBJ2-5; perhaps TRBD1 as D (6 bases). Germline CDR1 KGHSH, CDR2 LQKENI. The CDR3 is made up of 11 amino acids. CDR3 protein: CASSLRGPPDF. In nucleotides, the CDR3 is TGTGCCAGCTCACTCAGGGGCCCCCCGGACTTC.

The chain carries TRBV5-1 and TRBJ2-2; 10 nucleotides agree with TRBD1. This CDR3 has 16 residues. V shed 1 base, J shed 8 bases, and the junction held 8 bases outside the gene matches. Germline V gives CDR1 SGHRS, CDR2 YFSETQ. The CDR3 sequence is CASSLSGQGRSGELFF. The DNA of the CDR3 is TGCGCCAGCAGCTTGTCGGGACAGGGGAGGTCGGGGGAGCTGTTTTTT.

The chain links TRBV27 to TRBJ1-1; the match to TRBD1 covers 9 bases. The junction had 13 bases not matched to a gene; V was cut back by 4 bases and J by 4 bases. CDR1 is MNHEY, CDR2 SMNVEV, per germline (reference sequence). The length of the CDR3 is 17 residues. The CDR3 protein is CASSSGQGTVPSTEAFF. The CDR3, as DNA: TGTGCCAGCAGTTCAGGACAGGGGACTGTTCCGAGCACTGAAGCTTTCTTT.

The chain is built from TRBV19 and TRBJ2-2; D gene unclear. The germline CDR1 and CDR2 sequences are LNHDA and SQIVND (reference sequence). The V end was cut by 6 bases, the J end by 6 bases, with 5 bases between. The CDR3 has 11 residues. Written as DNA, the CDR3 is TGTGCCAGTAGGCGCGCCGGGGAGCTGTTTTTT. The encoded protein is CASRRAGELFF.

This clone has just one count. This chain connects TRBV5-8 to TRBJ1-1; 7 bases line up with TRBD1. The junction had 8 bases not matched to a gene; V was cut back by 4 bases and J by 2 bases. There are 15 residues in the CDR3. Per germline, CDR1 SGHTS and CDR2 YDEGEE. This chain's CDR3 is CASSIATGYNTEAFF. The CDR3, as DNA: TGTGCCAGCAGCATTGCGACAGGGTACAACACTGAAGCTTTCTTT. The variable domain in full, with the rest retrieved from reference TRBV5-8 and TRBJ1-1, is EAGVTQSPTHLIKTRGQQATLRCSPISGHTSVYWYQQALGLGLQFLLWYDEGEERNRGNFPPRFSGRQFPNYSSELNVNALELEDSALYLCASSIATGYNTEAFFGQGTRLTVV.

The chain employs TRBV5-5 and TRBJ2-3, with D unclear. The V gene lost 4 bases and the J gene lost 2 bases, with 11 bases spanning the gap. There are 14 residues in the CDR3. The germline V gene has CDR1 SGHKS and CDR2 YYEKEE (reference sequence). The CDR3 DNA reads TGTGCCAGCAGCGTCGACTCGTACACAGATACGCAGTATTTT. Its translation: CASSVDSYTDTQYF.

The CDR3 reads CASSTTQGEQFF. The CDR3 region has the DNA TGTGCCAGCAGCACAACTCAGGGAGAGCAGTTCTTC. This rearrangement joins TRBV12-3 or TRBV12-4 to TRBJ2-1, with D perhaps TRBD1 (5 bases). Trimming took 6 bases from V and 10 from J, leaving 13 bases between them. The length of the CDR3 is 12 residues.

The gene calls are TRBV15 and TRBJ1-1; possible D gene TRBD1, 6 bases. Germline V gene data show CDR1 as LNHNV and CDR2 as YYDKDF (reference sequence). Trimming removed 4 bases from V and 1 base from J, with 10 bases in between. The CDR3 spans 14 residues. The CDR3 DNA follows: TGTGCCACCAGCAAGGACAGCACGAACACTGAAGCTTTCTTT. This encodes CATSKDSTNTEAFF.

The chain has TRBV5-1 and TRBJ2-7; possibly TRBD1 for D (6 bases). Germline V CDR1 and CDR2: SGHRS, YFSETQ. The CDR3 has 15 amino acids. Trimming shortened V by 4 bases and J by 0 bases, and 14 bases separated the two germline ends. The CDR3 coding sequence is TGCGCCAGCAGCCCCTGGCCAGGGGTCTCCTACGAGCAGTACTTC. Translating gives CASSPWPGVSYEQYF. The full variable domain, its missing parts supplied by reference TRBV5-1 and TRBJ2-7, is KAGVTQTPRYLIKTRGQQVTLSCSPISGHRSVSWYQQTPGQGLQFLFEYFSETQRNKGNFPGRFSGRQFSNSRSEMNVSTLELGDSALYLCASSPWPGVSYEQYFGPGTRLTVT.